Sequencing of this TCR beta chain was carried out in a study of OX40 agonist ivuxolimab in advanced cancers. The overall study: Patients took ivuxolimab, an agonistic anti-OX40 (CD134) antibody. Study-wide points: CD4+ and CD8+ blood T cells expanded clonally by week 6 at 0.1 to 3.0 mg/kg. In CD8+ T cells, expanded clones were on average more numerous than in CD4+.

In regard to this clone: Its antigen is currently unknown.

Here immunoSEQ multiplex PCR was the method, and the copy in TCRdb shows in-frame clones only, minus some. Seen here are about 58,000 clones, roughly 91% observed once, and the top ten hold approximately 0.8%. CDR1 and CDR2 (germline): SGHNT, YYREEE (reference sequence). The CDR3 is 14 residues long. Trimming pared 0 bases from V and 7 bases from J, leaving 13 bases between. This chain links TRBV5-4 with TRBJ1-1; D might be TRBD1 (5 bases). This sequence originates from an adult with an advanced solid tumor such as melanoma, head and neck, liver or kidney cancer. The source was CD4+ or CD8+ T cells sorted from blood, collected in a trial of the OX40 agonist ivuxolimab. The CDR3 region is CASSLVTAGLEAFF. Here the CDR3 DNA reads TGTGCCAGCAGCTTGGTGACGGCAGGGCTTGAAGCTTTCTTT.